This T cell receptor (beta chain) is from a study of cytomegalovirus exposure and HLA in healthy donors. Overall study context: A later analysis reported the 90 to 150 validation repertoires used the same platform as the 666 first-cohort repertoires. Study findings and constraints: Many donors carried some public TCRs, although rarity characterized most TCR sequences.

Using immunoSEQ multiplex PCR, the repertoire was profiled, and TCRdb retains in-frame clones only, with some absent. The sample has roughly 100,000 clones, roughly nine tenths seen once. The germline V gene encodes CDR1 MGHDK and CDR2 SYGVNS. With 5 bases removed from V and 6 bases from J, the gap between germline ends came to 10 bases. The CDR3 sequence is 12 residues long. A word on this clone: Its specificity is unknown.

The J gene is TRBJ1-1, the V gene TRBV25-1; D may be TRBD1 (5 bases). The clonotype comes from a young woman in good health and CMV-seropositive. The sample consisted of PBMCs. CDR3 nucleotide sequence: TGTGCCAGCAGTCTGGGGGGGGCTGAAGCTTTCTTT. Translating it yields CASSLGGAEAFF.